A selection of T cell receptor beta chains follows, all from one sample in a study of T cells after yellow fever vaccination. TCRdb processed the 5' RACE reads anew with MiXCR; each CDR3 protein has one entry. The table lists some 250,000 distinct CDR3 sequences, 6.9% of them singletons. The source material was CD4+ T cells sorted from PBMCs, sampled 15 days after the yellow fever booster vaccination. Source of these receptors: a man aged 25 to 40 who received the YFV17D yellow fever vaccine. CDR3s include the opening cysteine and the closing phenylalanine or tryptophan. Each record gives: V gene, D gene, CDR3 protein. D genes are given only for firm matches.

TRBV5-5	NA	CASSLVRQKSSYEQYF
TRBV7-9	NA	CASSLAGVDTEAFF
TRBV7-2	TRBD2	CASSLATSGYNEQFF
TRBV7-8	NA	CASSLGIGPYEQYF
TRBV7-2	TRBD2	CASSSGLAQWYF
TRBV12-3/TRBV12-4	NA	CASSFKASRDVAKNIQYF
TRBV15	TRBD1	CATSRETGQQPQHF
TRBV12-3/TRBV12-4	NA	CASAKVVRGRWVGNQPQHF
TRBV18	TRBD2	CASSPSLAEETQYF
TRBV7-9	TRBD1	CASAGTGETQYF
TRBV20-1	TRBD2	CSARTGLAGSYEQFF
TRBV21-1	NA	CASSIEGHNSNQPQHF
TRBV7-9	TRBD1	CASLQGADEKLFF
TRBV20-1	TRBD2	CSASSAGAYNEQFF
TRBV27	NA	CASGPGQRETQYF
TRBV6-2/TRBV6-3	TRBD2	CASSSWGGSSYEQYF
TRBV5-1	TRBD1	CASSSSGTGGDTQYF
TRBV7-2	TRBD1	CASSLVGTGGNEQFF
TRBV20-1	NA	CSAKRTITGELFF
TRBV6-5	NA	CASSYGLGRYYDYGYTF
TRBV15	TRBD2	CATSPRLAGGNNEQFF
TRBV3-1	TRBD1	CASRYSGTGPYEQYF
TRBV3-1	TRBD1	CASSQVSTGAFEQYF
TRBV10-3	NA	CAISEVGVGYTF
TRBV28	NA	CASSRSNEQFF
TRBV5-1	NA	CASSFSHRYYEQYF
TRBV7-2	NA	CASSLSLLADTQYF
TRBV20-1	NA	CSARERGIETQYF
TRBV7-9	NA	CASSLVKAGLGGYTF
TRBV28	TRBD2	CASRGSGGSYNEQFF
TRBV7-2	NA	CASSFGLTEAFF
TRBV7-3	NA	CASSLTRGSTDTQYF
TRBV21-1	NA	CASSKTDGGAGELFF
TRBV12-3/TRBV12-4	TRBD2	CASRHSGLSYEQYF
TRBV12-3/TRBV12-4	NA	CASSDGRVSEQFF
TRBV7-9	NA	CASGLEGVGDEQFF
TRBV5-4	TRBD2	CASSLALAGVRSYEQYF
TRBV6-2/TRBV6-3	NA	CASANHNEQFF
TRBV7-2	TRBD2	CASSLGLAGGLYEQYF
TRBV7-9	NA	CASSRYRELFF
TRBV6-5	TRBD2	CASSYGKGGLAGVGNEQFF
TRBV10-3	TRBD1	CATSPDRALFSGNTIYF
TRBV7-6	TRBD1	CASSLTTGDNEQFF
TRBV5-1	TRBD1	CATFRGMNEQFF
TRBV4-3	NA	CASSQARQGNIQYF
TRBV18	NA	CASSAGIREDTQYF